This T cell receptor (beta chain) was recovered during a study of technical replicates of blood from a few donors. The CDR3 totals 15 residues. After removal of 0 bases from V and 8 bases from J, the junction contained 8 bases not matched to a gene. The germline V gene encodes CDR1 SGDLS and CDR2 YYNGEE. The data were produced by immunoSEQ multiplex PCR, yet TCRdb's version contains in-frame clones alone and is incomplete. This repertoire shows about 16,000 clones, 87% found once; its top ten account for about 12%. The specimen sequenced was PBMCs. This receptor was obtained from a human donor in good health. The V gene is TRBV9, the J gene TRBJ2-1; 7 bases match TRBD2. Here the CDR3 DNA reads TGTGCCAGCAGCGTAGGAGGACTAGACTTCGATGAGCAGTTCTTC. As protein: CASSVGGLDFDEQFF.